This record concerns one T cell receptor beta chain sequence. The junction shows a germline mismatch at one end, possibly a read error. This CDR3 spans 15 amino acids. Germline V gene sequence: CDR1 SGHTA, CDR2 FQGTGA. This entry is derived from a study of T cell changes during pregnancy in multiple sclerosis. Using immunoSEQ multiplex PCR, the repertoire was profiled, and TCRdb retains in-frame clones only, with some absent. Among about 40,000 clones listed, approximately 94% were seen once. The sequences come from peripheral blood, collected in the third trimester of pregnancy. This receptor was obtained from a female donor with multiple sclerosis, enrolled in a pregnancy study. The chain recombines TRBV7-3 with TRBJ2-3; TRBD1 matches at 9 bases. The CDR3 loop is CASTLTGGLTDTQYF. CDR3 sequence (DNA): TGTGCCAGCACCTTAACAGGGGGCCTTACAGATACGCAGTATTTT.